This T cell receptor (beta chain) was obtained from a study of regulatory T cells in long-lasting Graves disease. Study background: Graves' patients, diagnosed recently, had received antithyroid drugs under 3 months.

Time point in this sample: newly diagnosed GD, antithyroid drugs for less than 3 months. Preparation of the TCR library used RNA extracted from PBMCs. The TCR beta library used iRepertoire HTBI primers with Arm-PCR amplification of CDR3. TCRdb called the multiplex PCR reads again in MiXCR, with one record for every CDR3 protein. The sample holds roughly 430,000 distinct CDR3 sequences, around 15% seen once. Germline V gene sequence: CDR1 SNHLY, CDR2 FYNNEI. The CDR3 spans 15 residues. With V trimmed by 2 bases and J by 1 base, 3 bases remained unmatched. The sample also formed part of further work on T cells in Graves' hyperthyroidism and ophthalmopathy. That work states: Criteria for exclusion of patients were uncontrolled infection, other autoimmune disease, pregnancy or lactation. HTBI primers were employed in a first-round RT-PCR of the TCR CDR3. Most clonotypes expanded in thyroid above 0.001 were likewise present in blood.

The clonotype comes from a woman aged 25 to 39 with Graves disease. Material: peripheral blood mononuclear cells (PBMCs), obtained at new diagnosis, from a patient treated with antithyroid drugs. This rearrangement joins TRBV2 to TRBJ1-1; 8 bases map to TRBD1. CDR3: CASSEWGQANTEAFF. The CDR3 region has the DNA TGTGCCAGCAGTGAATGGGGACAGGCGAACACTGAAGCTTTCTTT.